The rows below give T cell receptor beta chains drawn from one sample of a study of T cells in Graves' hyperthyroidism and ophthalmopathy. TCRdb fed the multiplex PCR reads into MiXCR, producing one record per CDR3 protein. The data show some 50,000 distinct CDR3 sequences, about 53% seen once. Sequenced: peripheral blood or thyroid tissue (not recorded which). The source is a young man with Graves' hyperthyroidism. The conserved cysteine and the conserved F or W are not part of the CDR3 here.

v_gene	j_gene	CDR3aa
TRBV12-3/TRBV12-4	TRBJ1-1	ASKFKGSQNTEAF
TRBV10-3	TRBJ2-7	AISESYGFVEQY
TRBV28	TRBJ1-1	ASSLRMNTEAF
TRBV7-9	TRBJ1-5	ASSLLGRDQPQH
TRBV7-2	TRBJ1-5	ASSLGGGMDQPQH
TRBV7-9	TRBJ1-1	ASSENQGNTEAF
TRBV20-1	TRBJ2-3	SASPIGRGLTDTQY
TRBV7-9	TRBJ1-1	ASSGREAF
TRBV10-3	TRBJ1-5	AISRTGINQPQH
TRBV4-1	TRBJ2-7	ASSQDFAYDSYEQY
TRBV9	TRBJ2-7	ASSPPNSGVSERY
TRBV11-2	TRBJ2-5	ASSFRVSGETQY
TRBV2	TRBJ1-6	ASSGQGFDSPLH
TRBV7-2	TRBJ1-4	ASSLEGRGEKLF
TRBV29-1	TRBJ2-7	SVVGGTVSYEQY
TRBV6-6	TRBJ1-1	ASSPTVMNTEAF
TRBV9	TRBJ2-1	ASSVGVRRNEQF
TRBV20-1	TRBJ2-7	SARATGRAYEQY
TRBV29-1	TRBJ2-7	VRPGTSGSSEQY
TRBV28	TRBJ1-1	ASNVMGDTEAF
TRBV20-1	TRBJ1-2	SASTAFYGYT
TRBV19	TRBJ1-1	AMGIAYEEAF